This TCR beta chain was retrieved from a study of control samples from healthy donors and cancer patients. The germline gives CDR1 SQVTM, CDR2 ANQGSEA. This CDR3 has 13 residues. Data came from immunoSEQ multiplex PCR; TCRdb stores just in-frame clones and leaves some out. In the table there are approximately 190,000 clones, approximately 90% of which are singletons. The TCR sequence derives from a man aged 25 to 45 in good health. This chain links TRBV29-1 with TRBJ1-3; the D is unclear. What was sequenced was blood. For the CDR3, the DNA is TGCAGTGCCCGAAGTGACTCTGGAAACACCATATATTTT. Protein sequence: CSARSDSGNTIYF.